Below, 8 T cell receptor beta chains from the same sample are listed, as sequenced in a study of OX40 agonist ivuxolimab in advanced cancers. The protocol was immunoSEQ multiplex PCR, while the TCRdb copy is restricted to in-frame clones and leaves out a portion. The data contain fewer than 85,000 clones, approximately 80% of them singletons. The sample here was CD4+ or CD8+ T cells sorted from blood, taken in a trial of the OX40 agonist ivuxolimab. The receptors were sampled from an adult with an advanced solid tumor such as melanoma, head and neck, liver or kidney cancer.

The rearrangement joins TRBV4-2 to TRBJ2-3; D might be TRBD2 (6 bases). CDR1 and CDR2 (germline): LGHNA, YNFKEQ. Trimming shortened V by 0 bases and J by 6 bases, and 13 bases separated the two germline ends. The CDR3 covers 15 residues. The CDR3 loop is CASSQEAGPSDTQYF. The CDR3 DNA follows: TGTGCCAGCAGCCAAGAGGCGGGGCCCAGCGATACGCAGTATTTT.

This chain links TRBV6-1 with TRBJ2-1, with 7 nucleotides matching TRBD2. This CDR3 comprises 15 residues. V shed 2 bases, J shed 9 bases, and the junction held 10 bases outside the gene matches. Germline V gene sequence: CDR1 MNHNS, CDR2 SASEGT. CDR3 region: CASSEPGLPFPEQFF. In DNA, the CDR3 is TGTGCCAGCAGTGAACCGGGACTACCCTTCCCTGAGCAGTTCTTC.

The CDR3 sequence: CASSDGRGETQYF. CDR3 sequence (DNA): TGTGCCAGCAGCGACGGGCGAGGGGAGACCCAGTACTTC. V usage is TRBV7-2 and J usage is TRBJ2-5, with TRBD2 as a possible D gene (5 bases). Trimming removed 5 bases from V and 5 bases from J, with 12 bases in between. Germline V CDR1 and CDR2: SGHTA, FQGNSA. The CDR3 is made up of 13 amino acids.

The rearrangement joins TRBV6-5 to TRBJ2-7, with no clear D. The CDR3 length is 15 residues. Germline V gives CDR1 MNHEY, CDR2 SVGAGI. Trimming pared 6 bases from V and 2 bases from J, leaving 17 bases between. This CDR3 reads CASRRRPEAPYEQYV. The CDR3 DNA reads TGTGCCAGCAGGAGACGCCCCGAAGCCCCCTACGAGCAGTACGTC.

This chain connects TRBV10-1 to TRBJ2-2; TRBD2 might be the D (6 bases). V dropped 7 bases and J dropped 7 bases, with 13 bases sitting between them. Germline V gene data show CDR1 as WNHNN and CDR2 as SYGVQD (reference sequence). The CDR3 is 13 residues long. This CDR3 is CASTDGGSGELFF. DNA of the CDR3: TGCGCCAGCACAGATGGGGGGAGCGGGGAGCTGTTTTTT.

The CDR3: CASSILAQRWGVNTEAFF. The CDR3 DNA sequence: TGTGCCAGTAGTATCCTGGCCCAGAGATGGGGGGTGAACACTGAAGCTTTCTTT. The genes are TRBV19 and TRBJ1-1; tentative D call: TRBD1 (5 bases). From germline, CDR1 is LNHDA and CDR2 SQIVND (reference sequence). V lost 3 bases and J lost 0, with 20 bases in between. The CDR3 is 18 amino acids.

The rearrangement joins TRBV14 to TRBJ2-1; TRBD1 matches at 7 bases. Germline CDR1 and CDR2: SGHDN and FVKESK. With V trimmed by 5 bases and J by 7 bases, 11 bases remained unmatched. The CDR3 sequence is 15 residues long. CDR3 bases: TGTGCCAGCAGCTCCTCCTGGACAGGCCCGAATGAGCAGTTCTTC. Protein: CASSSSWTGPNEQFF.

There are a few counts of this clone. The rearrangement links TRBV4-1 to TRBJ2-6; D not certain. CDR3 length equals 15 residues. Germline V gene lookup returns CDR1 MGHRA and CDR2 YSYEKL. The germline V and J ends were trimmed by 3 bases and 6 bases, with 12 bases remaining between them. The CDR3 loop is CASSQTRRTANVLTF. In nucleotides, the CDR3 is TGCGCCAGCAGCCAGACACGTCGAACGGCCAACGTCCTGACTTTC.